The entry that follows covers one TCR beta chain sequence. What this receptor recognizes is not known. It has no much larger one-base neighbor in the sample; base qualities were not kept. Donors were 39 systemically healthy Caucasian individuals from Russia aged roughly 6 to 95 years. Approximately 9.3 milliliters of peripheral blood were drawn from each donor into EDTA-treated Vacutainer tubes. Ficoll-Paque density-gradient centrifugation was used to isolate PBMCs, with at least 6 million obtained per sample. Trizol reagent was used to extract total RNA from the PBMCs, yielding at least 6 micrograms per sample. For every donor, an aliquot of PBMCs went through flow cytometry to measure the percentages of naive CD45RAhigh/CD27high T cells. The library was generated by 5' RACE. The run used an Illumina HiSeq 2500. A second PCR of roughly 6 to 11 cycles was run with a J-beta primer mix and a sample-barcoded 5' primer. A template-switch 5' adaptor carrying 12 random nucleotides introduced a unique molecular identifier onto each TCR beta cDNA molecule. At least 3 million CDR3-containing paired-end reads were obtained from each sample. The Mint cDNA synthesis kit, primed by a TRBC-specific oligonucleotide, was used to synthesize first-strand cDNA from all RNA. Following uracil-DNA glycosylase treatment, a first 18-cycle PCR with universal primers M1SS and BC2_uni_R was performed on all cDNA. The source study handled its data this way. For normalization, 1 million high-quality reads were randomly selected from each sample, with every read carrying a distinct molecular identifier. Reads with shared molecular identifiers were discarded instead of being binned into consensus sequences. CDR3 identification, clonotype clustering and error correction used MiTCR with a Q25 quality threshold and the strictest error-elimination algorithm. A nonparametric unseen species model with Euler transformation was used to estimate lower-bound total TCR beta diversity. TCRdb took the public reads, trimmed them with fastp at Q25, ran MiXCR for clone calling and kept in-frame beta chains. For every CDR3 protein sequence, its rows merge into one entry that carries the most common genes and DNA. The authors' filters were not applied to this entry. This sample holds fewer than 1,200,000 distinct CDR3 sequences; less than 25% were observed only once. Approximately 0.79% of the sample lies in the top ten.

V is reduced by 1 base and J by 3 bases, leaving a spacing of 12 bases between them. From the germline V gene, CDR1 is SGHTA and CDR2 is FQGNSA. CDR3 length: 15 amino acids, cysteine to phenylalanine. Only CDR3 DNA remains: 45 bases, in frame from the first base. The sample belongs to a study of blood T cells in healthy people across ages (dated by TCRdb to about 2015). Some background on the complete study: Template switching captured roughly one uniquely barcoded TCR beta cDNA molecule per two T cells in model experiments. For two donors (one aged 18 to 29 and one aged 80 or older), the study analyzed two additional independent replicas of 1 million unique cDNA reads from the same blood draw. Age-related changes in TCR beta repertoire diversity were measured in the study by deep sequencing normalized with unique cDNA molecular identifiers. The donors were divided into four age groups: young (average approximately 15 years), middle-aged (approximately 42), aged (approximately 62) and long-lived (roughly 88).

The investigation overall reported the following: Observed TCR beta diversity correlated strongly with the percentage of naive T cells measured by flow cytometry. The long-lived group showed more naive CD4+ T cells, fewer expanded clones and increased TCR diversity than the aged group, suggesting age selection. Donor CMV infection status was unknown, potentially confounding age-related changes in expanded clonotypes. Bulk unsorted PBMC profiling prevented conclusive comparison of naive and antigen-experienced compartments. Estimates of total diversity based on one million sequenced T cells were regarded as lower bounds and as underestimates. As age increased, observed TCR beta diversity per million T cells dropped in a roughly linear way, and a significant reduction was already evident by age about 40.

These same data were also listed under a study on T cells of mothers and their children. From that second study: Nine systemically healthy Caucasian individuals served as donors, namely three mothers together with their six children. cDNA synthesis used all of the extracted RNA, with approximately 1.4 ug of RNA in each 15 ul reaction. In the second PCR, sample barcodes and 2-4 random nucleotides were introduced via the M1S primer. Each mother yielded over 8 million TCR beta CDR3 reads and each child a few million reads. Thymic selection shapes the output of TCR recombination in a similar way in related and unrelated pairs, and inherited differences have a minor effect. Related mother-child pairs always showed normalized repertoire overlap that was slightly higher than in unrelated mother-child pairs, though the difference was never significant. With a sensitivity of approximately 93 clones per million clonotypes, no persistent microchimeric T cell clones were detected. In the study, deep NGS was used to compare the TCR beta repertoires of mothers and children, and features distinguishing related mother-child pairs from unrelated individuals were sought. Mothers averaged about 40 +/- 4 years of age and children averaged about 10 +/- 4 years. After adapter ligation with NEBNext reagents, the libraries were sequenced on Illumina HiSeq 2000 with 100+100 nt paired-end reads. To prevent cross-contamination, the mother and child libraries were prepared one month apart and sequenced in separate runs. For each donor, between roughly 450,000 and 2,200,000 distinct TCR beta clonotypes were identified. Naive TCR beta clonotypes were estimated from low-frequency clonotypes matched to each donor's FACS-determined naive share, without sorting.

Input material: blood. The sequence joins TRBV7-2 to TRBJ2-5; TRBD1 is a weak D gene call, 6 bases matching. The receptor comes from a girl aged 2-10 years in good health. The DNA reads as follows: TGTGCCAGCAGCTTAGAAACAGGGTGGGAAGAGACCCAGTACTTC. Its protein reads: CASSLETGWEETQYF.